A single sample is the source of the 12 T cell receptor beta chains below, sequenced in a study of T-cell reconstitution after alpha-beta-depleted transplantation in children (dated by TCRdb to 2016 to 2018). The library was made by PCR. TCRdb records Illumina HiSeq 2500 as the sequencer. TCR libraries were prepared with molecular barcoding, using unique molecular identifiers to normalize TCRbeta repertoire quantification. Starting from the raw public reads, TCRdb applied fastp trimming at Q25, assembled clones with MiXCR and retained in-frame beta chains. Every CDR3 protein is listed once, alongside the most common genes and DNA of its rows. Present in this sample are a few hundred thousand distinct CDR3 sequences, around 25% of which were seen just once. The ten largest clones add up to 11% of the sample. What this sample's treatment or condition label stands for: allogeneic hematopoietic cell transplantation with graft depleted of TCRalphabeta T cells and CD19 B cells.

The sequences come from PBMCs, mostly from graft donor cells, collected 180 days after TCRalphabeta/CD19-depleted stem cell transplant. The receptor set was obtained from a male patient aged 10 to 17 who had a stem cell transplant for acute lymphoblastic leukemia, so the T cells may come from the graft donor.

The J gene is TRBJ1-3, the V gene TRBV6-1; D unclear. This CDR3 region has 13 residues. Germline V gene lookup returns CDR1 MNHNS and CDR2 SASEGT. The V end was cut by 6 bases, the J end by 0 bases, with 6 bases between. The CDR3 sequence is CASSSTSGNTIYF. The CDR3 bases are TGTGCCAGCAGCTCAACCTCTGGAAACACCATATATTTT.

The chain links TRBV19 to TRBJ1-3; D perhaps matches TRBD1 (5 bases). Per the germline V gene, CDR1 is LNHDA and CDR2 is SQIVND (reference sequence). CDR3 length: 14 amino acids. Trimming took 6 bases from V and 2 from J, leaving 11 bases between them. CDR3 sequence: CASSRGRTGNTIYF. As DNA, the CDR3 is TGTGCCAGTAGCCGGGGACGGACTGGAAACACCATATATTTT. The full variable domain, in which reference TRBV19 and TRBJ1-3 provide the parts outside the CDR3, is DGGITQSPKYLFRKEGQNVTLSCEQNLNHDAMYWYRQDPGQGLRLIYYSQIVNDFQKGDIAEGYSVSREKKESFPLTVTSAQKNPTAFYLCASSRGRTGNTIYFGEGSWLTVV.

The chain links TRBV5-1 to TRBJ2-7, with TRBD2 as a possible D gene (9 bases). This CDR3 is built from 15 residues. CDR1 SGHRS and CDR2 YFSETQ come from the germline V gene. V was cut by 5 bases and J by 6 bases, with 21 bases left in between. The CDR3 region is CASSPGTGLATEQYF. CDR3 sequence (DNA): TGCGCCAGCAGTCCGGGGACAGGACTAGCGACCGAGCAGTACTTC.

The CDR3 DNA is TGTGCCAGCAGTGATTGGACAGCTACCACCTACGAGCAGTACTTC. Residues: CASSDWTATTYEQYF. The chain uses TRBV12-3 or TRBV12-4 and TRBJ2-7, with D tentatively TRBD1 (6 bases). The V end was cut by 5 bases, the J end by 2 bases, with 16 bases between. The CDR3 has 15 amino acids.

The chain uses TRBV19 and TRBJ2-7; D gene ambiguous. Trimming left V 0 bases short and J 5 bases short, with 11 bases between. This CDR3 is built from 14 residues. Germline CDR1 is LNHDA and CDR2 is SQIVND (reference sequence). Written as DNA, the CDR3 is TGTGCCAGTAGTATAGATCGATGGGTCAACGAGCAGTACTTC. This gives the protein CASSIDRWVNEQYF.

The chain employs TRBV10-3 and TRBJ1-2; the D gene is possibly TRBD1 (6 bases). CDR3 length: 14 amino acids. V lost 4 bases, J lost 8 bases, and 17 bases lay in between. CDR1 is ENHRY, CDR2 SYGVKD, per germline. In DNA form, the CDR3 reads TGTGCCATCAGTGGAGGACAGATGATTAAGGGCTACACCTTC. The encoded protein is CAISGGQMIKGYTF.

This clonotype was detected ten times or more. The rearrangement joins TRBV12-3 or TRBV12-4 to TRBJ2-1; 11 bases agree with TRBD2. V gave up 8 bases and J gave up 7 bases; unmatched junction bases: 10. The CDR3 runs to 15 residues. CDR3 nucleotides: TGTGCCAGCTGCCGCCTCCGACTAGCGGGGAATGAGCAGTTCTTC. Its translation is CASCRLRLAGNEQFF.

This chain connects TRBV7-9 to TRBJ2-7; D unclear. Germline CDR1 SEHNR, CDR2 FQNEAQ (reference sequence). There are 14 residues in the CDR3. V lost 8 bases, J lost 2 bases, and 16 bases lay in between. The CDR3 nucleotides are TGTGCCAGCCGCCGTGTTACTTATGCCTACGAGCAGTACTTC. Protein sequence: CASRRVTYAYEQYF.

In its sample, this clonotype was seen a few times. This chain links TRBV15 with TRBJ1-5, with 9 positions matching TRBD1. The ends lost 0 bases at V and 5 bases at J; junction bases unmatched: 2. The CDR3 totals 15 residues. Germline V gene data show CDR1 as LNHNV and CDR2 as YYDKDF (reference sequence). CDR3 protein: CATSRDWTGDQPQHF. The CDR3 DNA reads as TGTGCCACCAGCAGAGATTGGACAGGGGATCAGCCCCAGCATTTT. Variable domain in full (rest from reference TRBV15 and TRBJ1-5): DAMVIQNPRYQVTQFGKPVTLSCSQTLNHNVMYWYQQKSSQAPKLLFHYYDKDFNNEADTPDNFQSRRPNTSFCFLDIRSPGLGDTAMYLCATSRDWTGDQPQHFGDGTRLSIL.

This clonotype was recorded a few times. This chain uses TRBV27 with TRBJ1-6; D is ambiguous. The length of the CDR3 is 15 residues. V lost 5 bases to trimming and J lost 8 bases, with 16 bases between them. Germline loops: CDR1 MNHEY, CDR2 SMNVEV (reference sequence). CDR3 in amino acids: CASSVGPLGDSPLHF. The CDR3 nucleotides read TGTGCCAGCAGTGTAGGACCGCTGGGCGATTCACCCCTCCACTTT.

This clonotype was observed a few times. This chain uses TRBV18 with TRBJ1-1; D is possibly TRBD1 (5 bases). Trimming shortened V by 0 bases and J by 5 bases, and 13 bases separated the two germline ends. This CDR3 spans 15 amino acids. The V gene's germline CDR1 is KGHSH and CDR2 LQKENI. Here the CDR3 DNA reads TGTGCCAGCTCACCACCGAGATGGGGGGATACTGAAGCTTTCTTT. Its translation: CASSPPRWGDTEAFF.

The chain couples TRBV6-1 to TRBJ2-7; 11 bases agree with TRBD2. The germline gives CDR1 MNHNS, CDR2 SASEGT. The CDR3 spans 16 residues. Trimming removed 3 bases from V and 4 bases from J; junction bases left unmatched: 8. In DNA, the CDR3 is TGTGCCAGCAGTGAGTCGGGACTAGCGGAACCTTACGAGCAGTACTTC. It yields the protein CASSESGLAEPYEQYF.